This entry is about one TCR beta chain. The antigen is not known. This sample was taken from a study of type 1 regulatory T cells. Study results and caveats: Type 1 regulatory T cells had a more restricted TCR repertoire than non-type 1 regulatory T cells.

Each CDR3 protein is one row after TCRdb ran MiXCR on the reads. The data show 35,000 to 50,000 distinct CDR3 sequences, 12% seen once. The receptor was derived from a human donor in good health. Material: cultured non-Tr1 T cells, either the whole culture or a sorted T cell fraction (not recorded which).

Here the CDR3 DNA reads TGTGCCAGCAACGGGCCGAACACTGAAGCTTTCTTT. Protein: CASNGPNTEAFF. This chain connects TRBV7-9 to TRBJ1-1; D ambiguous. The length of the CDR3 is 12 residues. Germline CDR1 and CDR2: SEHNR and FQNEAQ (reference sequence). V gave up 7 bases and J gave up 1 base, with 7 bases separating them.